The rows below give T cell receptor beta chains drawn from one sample of a study of cytomegalovirus exposure and HLA in healthy donors. The data were produced by immunoSEQ multiplex PCR, yet TCRdb's version contains in-frame clones alone and is incomplete. The table includes about 140,000 clones, approximately 70% detected once. Sequencing was done on a sample of PBMCs. The receptors originated from a woman aged 40 to 50 in good health and CMV-seronegative. CDR3s include the opening cysteine and the closing phenylalanine or tryptophan. A D gene is named only where the DNA matches it firmly. Clone size is stated in some rows and not others, as once, few, many or a class when expanded.

j_gene,abundance,v_gene,d_gene,CDR3aa,CDR3nt
TRBJ2-2,NA,TRBV7-9,NA,CASSLGLMRNRGTGELFF,TGTGCCAGCAGCTTAGGGTTAATGAGGAATCGTGGCACCGGGGAGCTGTTTTTT
TRBJ1-1,NA,TRBV18,TRBD1,CASSPPGTGNTEAFF,TGTGCCAGCTCACCACCCGGGACAGGGAACACTGAAGCTTTCTTT
TRBJ1-6,few,TRBV25-1,NA,CASSDGSPLHF,TGTGCCAGCAGTGACGGTTCACCCCTCCACTTT
TRBJ2-3,NA,TRBV14,TRBD2,CASSQGGGPNTDTQYF,TGTGCCAGCAGCCAAGGCGGGGGACCTAACACAGATACGCAGTATTTT
TRBJ2-3,once,TRBV6-5,TRBD2,CASSYSIAGGLDTQYF,TGTGCCAGCAGTTACTCCATAGCGGGGGGGCTGGATACGCAGTATTTT
TRBJ1-6,NA,TRBV5-4,NA,CASSLPAGGSTSPLHF,TGTGCCAGCAGCTTGCCCGCTGGGGGCAGCACTTCACCCCTCCACTTT
TRBJ2-6,NA,TRBV9,NA,CASRKSSLSGANVLTF,TGTGCCAGCAGGAAAAGTTCCCTATCTGGGGCCAACGTCCTGACTTTC
TRBJ1-3,NA,TRBV6-5,NA,CASSYSSSRSGNTIYF,TGTGCCAGCAGTTACTCGAGTTCCCGCTCTGGAAACACCATATATTTT
TRBJ2-7,NA,TRBV19,TRBD2,CASRGLAGGYEQYF,TGTGCCAGTAGGGGATTAGCGGGGGGCTACGAGCAGTACTTC
TRBJ1-3,NA,TRBV2,NA,CASSGAGSGNTIYF,TGTGCCAGCAGTGGGGCAGGCTCTGGAAACACCATATATTTT
TRBJ2-6,NA,TRBV4-1,NA,CASSQDGSGANVLTF,TGCGCCAGCAGCCAAGACGGCTCTGGGGCCAACGTCCTGACTTTC
TRBJ1-1,few,TRBV2,NA,CASHPQLRAFF,TGTGCCAGCCACCCACAGTTAAGAGCTTTCTTT
TRBJ1-2,NA,TRBV6-5,NA,CASSYSDRSLYGYTF,TGTGCCAGCAGTTACAGCGACAGGAGCCTCTATGGCTACACCTTC
TRBJ1-1,NA,TRBV4-1,NA,CASSQEPGGNTEAFF,TGCGCCAGCAGCCAAGAGCCGGGAGGGAACACTGAAGCTTTCTTT
TRBJ2-5,NA,TRBV9,NA,CASSGRATGETQYF,TGTGCCAGCAGCGGGAGGGCTACCGGGGAGACCCAGTACTTC
TRBJ2-3,NA,TRBV18,TRBD1,CASCRDRATDTQYF,TGTGCCAGCTGCCGGGACAGGGCCACAGATACGCAGTATTTT
TRBJ2-1,few,TRBV4-1,NA,CASSHINILSYNEQFF,TGCGCCAGCAGCCACATTAACATCTTATCCTACAATGAGCAGTTCTTC
TRBJ1-2,NA,TRBV6-6,NA,CASSLRAGGYTF,TGTGCCAGCAGTTTAAGGGCGGGTGGCTACACCTTC
TRBJ1-1,NA,TRBV7-2,NA,CASSVDTEAFF,TGTGCCAGCAGCGTCGACACTGAAGCTTTCTTT
TRBJ2-5,NA,TRBV19,TRBD2,CASSLGSGGTQETQYF,TGTGCCAGTAGTCTTGGTAGCGGGGGGACCCAAGAGACCCAGTACTTC
TRBJ2-5,NA,TRBV7-2,NA,CASSAGETQYF,TGTGCCAGCAGCGCAGGAGAGACCCAGTACTTC
TRBJ2-5,NA,TRBV7-8,NA,CASSFSWAGRETQYF,TGTGCCAGCAGCTTCAGCTGGGCGGGGAGAGAGACCCAGTACTTC
TRBJ2-1,few,TRBV27,TRBD2,CASSLLAGGSNEQFF,TGTGCCAGCAGCCTTCTAGCGGGGGGCAGCAATGAGCAGTTCTTC
TRBJ2-7,NA,TRBV6-5,NA,CASSVDSNYEQYF,TGTGCCAGCAGTGTAGACAGCAACTACGAGCAGTACTTC
TRBJ2-5,NA,TRBV5-4,TRBD2,CASSPPGTSGTQETQYF,TGTGCCAGCAGCCCTCCTGGGACTAGCGGAACCCAAGAGACCCAGTACTTC
TRBJ1-6,NA,TRBV28,TRBD1,CASTQGGHNSPLHF,TGTGCCAGCACCCAGGGGGGACATAATTCACCCCTCCACTTT
TRBJ1-4,NA,TRBV15,NA,CATSRDHSEKLFF,TGTGCCACCAGCAGAGATCATTCTGAAAAACTGTTTTTT
TRBJ1-2,NA,TRBV29-1,NA,CSVESDRHYGYTF,TGCAGCGTTGAGTCTGACAGACACTATGGCTACACCTTC
TRBJ1-2,NA,TRBV7-2,TRBD1,CASSRGGAEGYTF,TGTGCCAGCAGCCGAGGGGGCGCCGAAGGCTACACCTTC
TRBJ1-2,NA,TRBV27,TRBD1,CASSQRTGNIPNYGYTF,TGTGCCAGCAGTCAAAGGACAGGGAATATACCTAACTATGGCTACACCTTC
TRBJ2-5,NA,TRBV15,NA,CATSRDKQGVGTQYF,TGTGCCACCAGCAGAGATAAACAGGGTGTAGGGACCCAGTACTTC
TRBJ2-4,NA,TRBV5-1,NA,CASSLVQGLNIQYF,TGCGCCAGCAGCTTGGTTCAGGGTCTAAACATTCAGTACTTC
TRBJ1-4,NA,TRBV28,NA,CASSSPGREKLFF,TGTGCCAGCAGTTCCCCAGGGCGGGAAAAACTGTTTTTT
TRBJ1-1,NA,TRBV2,NA,CANTPTGSNTEAFF,TGTGCCAACACCCCGACAGGATCCAACACTGAAGCTTTCTTT
TRBJ1-3,NA,TRBV15,TRBD1,CATSRGDRSRNTIYF,TGTGCCACCAGCAGAGGGGACAGGTCACGAAACACCATATATTTT
TRBJ2-3,once,TRBV5-1,TRBD2,CASSLGGGGTDTQYF,TGCGCCAGCAGCTTGGGCGGGGGTGGCACAGATACGCAGTATTTT
TRBJ1-1,NA,TRBV7-2,TRBD1,CASRLQGATEAFF,TGTGCCAGCAGGCTACAGGGGGCGACTGAAGCTTTCTTT
TRBJ1-1,NA,TRBV6-5,NA,CASSYAGDGEAFF,TGTGCCAGCAGTTACGCAGGCGACGGTGAAGCTTTCTTT
TRBJ1-1,NA,TRBV19,TRBD1,CASTLTGVETEAFF,TGTGCCAGTACCCTCACAGGGGTGGAAACTGAAGCTTTCTTT
TRBJ1-5,NA,TRBV6-5,NA,CASSINRDRYQHF,TGTGCCAGCAGCATAAACAGGGATAGGTACCAGCATTTT
TRBJ1-6,NA,TRBV7-9,TRBD1,CSSSWTGVVNSPLHF,TGTTCCAGCAGCTGGACAGGGGTGGTCAATTCACCCCTCCACTTT
TRBJ2-1,few,TRBV19,NA,CASSKLAYNEQFF,TGTGCCAGTAGTAAACTGGCCTACAATGAGCAGTTCTTC
TRBJ2-7,NA,TRBV11-2,NA,CASSSSDGGAEQYF,TGTGCCAGCAGCTCCTCTGATGGGGGCGCCGAGCAGTACTTC
TRBJ2-6,NA,TRBV6-5,NA,CASSSPLGLGANVLTF,TGTGCCAGCAGTTCCCCGTTGGGGCTCGGGGCCAACGTCCTGACTTTC
TRBJ1-1,NA,TRBV15,NA,CATSRGTRQMNTEAFF,TGTGCCACCAGCAGAGGTACGAGACAGATGAACACTGAAGCTTTCTTT
TRBJ1-3,NA,TRBV10-3,NA,CAIRGGMYLLSGNTIYF,TGTGCCATCAGGGGGGGAATGTACCTTCTCTCTGGAAACACCATATATTTT
TRBJ2-3,few,TRBV13,TRBD2,CASSEAGGSTDTQYF,TGTGCCAGCAGCGAAGCGGGGGGGAGCACAGATACGCAGTATTTT
TRBJ1-4,NA,TRBV4-2,NA,CASSQEEGATNEKLFF,TGTGCCAGCAGCCAAGAAGAGGGGGCAACTAATGAAAAACTGTTTTTT
TRBJ2-1,once,TRBV7-3,TRBD2,CASSLTSGGNNEQFF,TGTGCCAGCAGCTTAACTAGCGGGGGAAACAATGAGCAGTTCTTC
TRBJ2-7,few,TRBV4-1,NA,CASSQQERQEDEQYF,TGCGCCAGCAGCCAACAAGAAAGACAGGAAGACGAGCAGTACTTC
TRBJ2-3,NA,TRBV9,TRBD2,CASSGSGGVTDTQYF,TGTGCCAGCAGCGGTAGCGGGGGGGTCACAGATACGCAGTATTTT
TRBJ2-3,NA,TRBV27,NA,CASSLLQGPTDTQYF,TGTGCCAGCAGTTTATTACAGGGCCCAACAGATACGCAGTATTTT
TRBJ2-2,NA,TRBV2,NA,CASSGRVSGTGELFF,TGTGCCAGCAGTGGGAGGGTCTCTGGCACCGGGGAGCTGTTTTTT
TRBJ1-4,NA,TRBV4-2,TRBD1,CASSQDYRGVEKLFF,TGTGCCAGCAGCCAAGACTACAGGGGGGTTGAAAAACTGTTTTTT
TRBJ2-5,NA,TRBV5-1,TRBD2,CASSLALAGQETQYF,TGCGCCAGCAGCTTGGCTCTAGCGGGACAAGAGACCCAGTACTTC
TRBJ2-3,few,TRBV4-1,TRBD2,CASSLSGSQGTQYF,TGCGCCAGCAGCCTTAGCGGGTCGCAGGGTACGCAGTATTTT
TRBJ1-2,NA,TRBV5-1,TRBD1,CASSPRTGDSYGYTF,TGCGCCAGCAGCCCAAGGACAGGGGACAGTTATGGCTACACCTTC